This TCR beta chain was found in a study of PD-L1 blockade in urothelial cancer. Germline loops: CDR1 MNHNS, CDR2 SASEGT. Between the trimmed V and J ends, which lost 5 bases and 8 bases, there was a span of 12 bases. The CDR3 is made up of 13 amino acids. Method: immunoSEQ multiplex PCR; TCRdb's copy keeps in-frame clones and lacks some. Of 57,000 or so clones in the sample, about four fifths were seen once. The sequence was obtained from a man between 65 and 85 years old with urothelial cancer. The rearrangement uses TRBV6-1 and TRBJ2-2, with D maybe TRBD2 (6 bases). The sample was PBMCs, taken around atezolizumab (anti-PD-L1) treatment. In nucleotides, the CDR3 is TGTGCCAGCAGTCCTCAACTAGCTGGGGAGCTGTTTTTT. It translates to CASSPQLAGELFF.